One sample yielded the 25 T cell receptor beta chains listed below, sequenced in a study of tumor-infiltrating lymphocytes in oesophageal squamous cell carcinoma. TCRdb ran MiXCR on the PCR reads and lists one entry per CDR3 protein. This sample has 13,000 or so distinct CDR3 sequences, with 51% found just once. Sequences were obtained from blood. These receptors were taken from a female donor with esophageal squamous cell carcinoma.

This clonotype has just a few counts. The chain couples TRBV6-2 or TRBV6-3 to TRBJ2-2; D is ambiguous. The V gene lost 8 bases and the J gene lost 10 bases, with 14 bases spanning the gap. The germline gives CDR1 MNHEY, CDR2 SVGEGT. The CDR3 sequence is 12 residues long. This CDR3 is CASGSPRLELFF. The CDR3, as DNA: TGTGCCAGCGGCTCCCCTAGGTTGGAGCTGTTTTTT.

This clonotype qualifies as medium-sized (0.01 to 0.1%). The J gene is TRBJ2-1, the V gene TRBV7-9; D ambiguous. Germline V gene lookup returns CDR1 SEHNR and CDR2 FQNEAQ (reference sequence). Trimming pared 2 bases from V and 0 bases from J, leaving 8 bases between. This CDR3 has 15 residues. The CDR3 protein is CASSLLQSSYNEQFF. In DNA form, the CDR3 reads TGTGCCAGCAGCTTACTACAGAGCTCCTACAATGAGCAGTTCTTC.

This clonotype was recorded a few times. V gene TRBV27 combines with J gene TRBJ2-1; the match to TRBD2 covers 9 bases. Germline values: CDR1 MNHEY, CDR2 SMNVEV (reference sequence). The CDR3 consists of 17 residues. The junction had 8 bases not matched to a gene; V was cut back by 1 base and J by 4 bases. CDR3 DNA sequence: TGTGCCAGCAGTTTATGGGCAGCGGGAGGCGGATACAATGAGCAGTTCTTC. Its translation: CASSLWAAGGGYNEQFF.

The chain couples TRBV6-6 to TRBJ1-4, with 7 bases aligning to TRBD1. The CDR3 totals 14 residues. J gave up 4 bases and V 6 bases, and 5 bases lay outside the gene matches. Germline lookup yields CDR1 MNHNY and CDR2 SVGAGI (reference sequence). Written as DNA, the CDR3 is TGTGCCAGCAGACCGGGACAGCTTAATGAAAAACTGTTTTTT. Translation: CASRPGQLNEKLFF.

The sample holds many counts of this clonotype. Lacking the conserved final phenylalanine or tryptophan, this CDR3 likely reflects a read error. It is unclear where the CDR3 begins or ends on the DNA, so no DNA is shown, and the CDR3 is as TCRdb lists it. The gene calls are TRBV12-3 or TRBV12-4 and TRBJ2-1; the table's D call of TRBD1 was not tested on the DNA. The CDR3 is 23 residues long, ends included. The CDR3 sequence: CASSLSGKLTGGLSSSRSYTFGS.

This clonotype is labeled medium-sized. This rearrangement joins TRBV11-2 to TRBJ2-3; D remains unclear. The V gene's germline CDR1 is SGHAT and CDR2 FQNNGV. CDR3 length: 13 residues. V lost 4 bases and J lost 8, with 13 bases in between. The CDR3 spells CASSSLGVGTQYF. The CDR3 DNA reads as TGTGCCAGCAGCTCCCTGGGTGTGGGTACGCAGTATTTT.

The chain has TRBV6-1 and TRBJ1-5, with D unclear. From germline, CDR1 is MNHNS and CDR2 SASEGT. The CDR3 spans 15 residues. V was cut by 1 base and J by 13 bases, with 20 bases left in between. The CDR3 DNA reads as TGTGCCAGCAGTGAAGTAGCGGGATCTAACTACGAGCAGCATTTT. Its translation: CASSEVAGSNYEQHF.

The J gene is TRBJ2-3, the V gene TRBV5-1, with 7 bases aligning to TRBD2. The CDR3 length is 15 residues. CDR1 SGHRS and CDR2 YFSETQ come from the germline V gene. The V and J ends lost 4 bases and 5 bases, in that order; junction bases with no gene match: 10. The CDR3 DNA reads as TGCGCCAGCAGCACGGGGGGACCCCAACTAGATACGCAGTATTTT. Protein sequence: CASSTGGPQLDTQYF.

This clonotype is labeled medium-sized. The chain uses TRBV11-3 and TRBJ1-3; 7 nucleotides agree with TRBD1. The CDR3 extends over 15 amino acids. With V trimmed by 3 bases and J by 7 bases, 9 bases remained unmatched. Germline CDR1 reads SGHNT; CDR2 reads YENEEA. The CDR3: CASSLVRGLGNTIYF. DNA of the CDR3: TGTGCCAGCAGCTTGGTTAGGGGGCTAGGCAACACCATATATTTT.

The rearrangement uses TRBV7-3 and TRBJ2-3; TRBD1 is a possible D gene (6 bases). Germline V CDR1 and CDR2: SGHTA, FQGTGA. The CDR3 covers 11 residues. The germline V and J ends were trimmed by 8 bases and 7 bases, with 10 bases remaining between them. CDR3 sequence reads: CASAQGYTQYF. In DNA form, the CDR3 reads TGTGCCAGCGCGCAGGGGTATACGCAGTATTTT.

By share of the sample, this clonotype is medium-sized (0.01 to 0.1%). This may be a read error, as it is one base from a much larger clone. The gene calls are TRBV7-2 and TRBJ2-1, with TRBD1 matching over 10 bases. Germline assignment: CDR1 SGHTA and CDR2 FQGNSA. V lost 4 bases and J lost 10; bases outside the gene matches: 7. The CDR3 is 14 residues long. In nucleotides, the CDR3 is TGTGCCAGCAGCTCGTGGACAGGGGGTTACGAGCAGTTCTTC. This translates into CASSSWTGGYEQFF.

This clonotype was counted a few times. This sequence joins TRBV7-9 and TRBJ2-5, with no clear D. With the DNA end fitting TRBJ2-7 better, the J assignment may be wrong. The CDR3 consists of 13 residues. Germline V CDR1 and CDR2: SEHNR, FQNEAQ (reference sequence). For the CDR3, the DNA is TGTGCCAGCAGCTTAGCTTCAGGTCCCGAGCAGTACTTC. It specifies CASSLASGPEQYF.

The DNA of the CDR3 is TGTGCCAGCTCACCACGGGGACTAGCGGGAGGTGAGCAGTTCTTC. As protein: CASSPRGLAGGEQFF. V is TRBV18 and J is TRBJ2-3; TRBD2 agrees at 15 bases. The J call may not be correct, given that the DNA end is closer to TRBJ2-1. The CDR3 runs 15 residues. The germline gives CDR1 KGHSH, CDR2 LQKENI.

J is TRBJ2-1 and V is TRBV10-2, with a weak D call TRBD2 (6 bases). The CDR3 totals 14 residues. Germline CDR1 WSHSY, CDR2 SAAADI. The ends were cut back, 8 bases at V and 0 bases at J, with 11 bases in the middle. The CDR3: CASAFGSSYNEQFF. In DNA, the CDR3 is TGCGCCAGCGCGTTCGGGAGCTCCTACAATGAGCAGTTCTTC.

Relative to its sample, this clonotype is medium-sized. This sequence joins TRBV6-1 and TRBJ2-7, with 9 nucleotides matching TRBD1. Trimming removed 6 bases from V and 6 bases from J; junction bases left unmatched: 9. The CDR3 is 14 amino acids. Germline V CDR1 and CDR2: MNHNS, SASEGT. Here the CDR3 reads CASSPRGTGLEQYF. In DNA, the CDR3 is TGTGCCAGCAGCCCACGTGGGACAGGGCTCGAGCAGTACTTC.

This chain links TRBV6-1 with TRBJ1-5, with D hard to call. The CDR3 sequence is 18 residues long. Germline loops: CDR1 MNHNS, CDR2 SASEGT. Between the trimmed V and J ends, which lost 1 base and 0 bases, there was a span of 16 bases. CDR3 sequence (DNA): TGTGCCAGCAGTGAAGGTATAAGGGTCCCCTATAGCAATCAGCCCCAGCATTTT. Encoded protein: CASSEGIRVPYSNQPQHF.

The table lists this clonotype with a few counts. J is TRBJ2-5 and V is TRBV7-2, with 9 positions matching TRBD2. This CDR3 has 17 residues. Germline lookup yields CDR1 SGHTA and CDR2 FQGNSA. Germline trimming cut 7 bases from V and 5 bases from J; bases unmatched to any gene: 17. This chain's CDR3 is CASTWGRGGRRRETQYF. As DNA, the CDR3 is TGTGCCAGCACCTGGGGGCGGGGGGGCCGTAGAAGGGAGACCCAGTACTTC.

This chain joins TRBV7-8 and TRBJ2-4; D unresolved. The last part of the DNA fits TRBJ2-7 better; the J call may be wrong. Germline-derived CDR1 and CDR2 are SGHVS and FQNEAQ. This CDR3 is 11 amino acids long. This chain's CDR3 is CASSPDYEQYF. In nucleotides, the CDR3 is TGTGCCAGCAGCCCTGACTACGAGCAGTACTTC.

V usage is TRBV12-3 or TRBV12-4 and J usage is TRBJ1-1; 7 nucleotides agree with TRBD1. Losses at the gene ends were 6 bases for V and 5 bases for J; bases not matched to a gene: 18. The CDR3 runs to 17 residues. The CDR3 nucleotides are TGTGCCAGCAGCCGCGGGACAGCATCGTCGGGGGGGACTGAAGCTTTCTTT. It encodes CASSRGTASSGGTEAFF.

This chain joins TRBV11-2 and TRBJ2-6; D is ambiguous. Germline V CDR1 and CDR2: SGHAT, FQNNGV. This CDR3 is 17 amino acids long. V shed 6 bases and J shed 0 bases, with 15 bases lying between them. The CDR3 sequence is CASSPPRRPSGANVLTF. The CDR3 bases are TGTGCCAGCAGTCCCCCTAGACGGCCCTCTGGGGCCAACGTCCTGACTTTC.

This clonotype showed up many times. The chain employs TRBV25-1 and TRBJ2-7, with TRBD2 identical over 7 bases. Losses at the gene ends were 3 bases for V and 4 bases for J; bases not matched to a gene: 6. CDR1 is MGHDK, CDR2 SYGVNS, per germline. This CDR3 comprises 14 residues. The DNA of the CDR3 is TGTGCCAGCAGTGAGCAAGGGAGGGGTTACGAGCAGTACTTC. It encodes CASSEQGRGYEQYF.

In nucleotides, the CDR3 is TGTGCCAGCAGCTCTCCCAACTCGAGGGGACATTTCGCAGATACGCAGTACTTC. Its translation is CASSSPNSRGHFADTQYF. The chain combines TRBV7-3 with TRBJ2-1; a possible D gene is TRBD1 (6 bases). The DNA matches TRBJ2-7 better at its end, which makes the J call doubtful. Germline V gives CDR1 SGHTA, CDR2 FQGTGA. CDR3 length: 18 residues.

This chain uses TRBV7-8 with TRBJ2-5; D might be TRBD1 (6 bases). TRBJ2-7 explains the end of the DNA better; the J call may be wrong. Looked up from germline, CDR1 is SGHVS and CDR2 is FQNEAQ. The CDR3 contains 18 residues. CDR3: CASSPPRTAKSSSYEQYF. The CDR3 DNA sequence: TGTGCCAGCAGCCCCCCAAGGACAGCCAAATCCAGCTCCTACGAGCAGTACTTC.

This clonotype was found many times. A much larger clone differs by one base, so this may be a read error. The chain recombines TRBV2 with TRBJ2-1; perhaps TRBD2 as D (6 bases). Germline V gene sequence: CDR1 SNHLY, CDR2 FYNNEI. Trimming took 8 bases from V and 15 from J, leaving 14 bases between them. This CDR3 spans 10 amino acids. Here the CDR3 reads CASGGTQAFF. CDR3 coding DNA: TGTGCCAGCGGGGGGACTCAGGCGTTCTTC.

The rearrangement joins TRBV19 to TRBJ1-5; unclear D gene. The V gene's germline CDR1 is LNHDA and CDR2 SQIVND (reference sequence). V was trimmed by 4 bases and J by 0 bases, leaving 1 base between them. This CDR3 has 12 amino acids. CDR3 in DNA: TGTGCCAGTAGTAATAGCAATCAGCCCCAGCATTTT. Its protein is CASSNSNQPQHF.